Sequencing of this TCR beta chain was carried out in a study of vaccination effects on CD4 cells after COVID-19. As for the study in general: Each participant received a vaccine that was either BNT162b2 or mRNA-1273, given as two doses. Study-level points and caveats: Among infection- and vaccine-induced clones, marked clonal contraction occurred late after vaccination. Healthy vaccinees had only 1 of 255 vaccine-induced clones cross-react with common cold coronaviruses. Convalescent patients were scarce in the study, and it lacked early post-infection timepoints.

The protocol was immunoSEQ multiplex PCR, while the TCRdb copy is restricted to in-frame clones and leaves out a portion. The repertoire includes roughly 27,000 clones, approximately 72% of them detected once, and roughly a tenth sits in the top ten. Under the ViraFEST assay, PBMC were stimulated with viral peptide pools so that antigen-specific CD4+ T cells expanded. Sequencing was performed afterwards. The culture ran for roughly ten days before CD4+ T cells were isolated. Neither prior SARS-CoV-2 infection nor positive nucleocapsid antibodies were present in the vaccine recipients. The CDR3 consists of 16 residues. Germline-derived CDR1 and CDR2 are SEHNR and FQNEAQ (reference sequence). V lost 5 bases, J lost 0 bases, and 14 bases lay in between. This clone was seen a handful of times. Its antigen is not identified.

Source: CD4+ T cells from PBMCs cultured with SARS-CoV-2 spike peptides, taken before COVID-19 vaccination. The chain combines TRBV7-9 with TRBJ2-1; D unresolved. The sequence derives from a human donor who received a COVID-19 vaccine. CDR3 residues: CASSLRGGSSYNEQFF. The CDR3 nucleotides read TGTGCCAGCAGCCTCCGTGGCGGAAGCTCCTACAATGAGCAGTTCTTC.